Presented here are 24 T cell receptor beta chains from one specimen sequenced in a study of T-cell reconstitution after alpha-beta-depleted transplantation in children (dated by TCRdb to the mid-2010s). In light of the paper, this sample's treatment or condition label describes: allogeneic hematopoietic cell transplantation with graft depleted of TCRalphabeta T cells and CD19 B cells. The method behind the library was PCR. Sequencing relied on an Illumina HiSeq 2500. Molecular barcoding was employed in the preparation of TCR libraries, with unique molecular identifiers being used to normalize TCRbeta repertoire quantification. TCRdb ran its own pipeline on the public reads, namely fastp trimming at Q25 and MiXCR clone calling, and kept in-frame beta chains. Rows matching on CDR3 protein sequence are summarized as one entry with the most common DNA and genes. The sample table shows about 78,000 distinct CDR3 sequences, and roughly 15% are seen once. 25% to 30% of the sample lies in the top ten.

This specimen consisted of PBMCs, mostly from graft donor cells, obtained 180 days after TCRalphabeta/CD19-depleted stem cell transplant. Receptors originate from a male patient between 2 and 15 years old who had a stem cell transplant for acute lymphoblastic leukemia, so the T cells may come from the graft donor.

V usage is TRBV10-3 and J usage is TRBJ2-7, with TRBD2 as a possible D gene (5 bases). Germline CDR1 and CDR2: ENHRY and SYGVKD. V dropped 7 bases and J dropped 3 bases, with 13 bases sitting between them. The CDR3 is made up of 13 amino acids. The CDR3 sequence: CAITGLPGYEQYF. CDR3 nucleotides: TGTGCCATCACCGGACTCCCTGGCTACGAGCAGTACTTC.

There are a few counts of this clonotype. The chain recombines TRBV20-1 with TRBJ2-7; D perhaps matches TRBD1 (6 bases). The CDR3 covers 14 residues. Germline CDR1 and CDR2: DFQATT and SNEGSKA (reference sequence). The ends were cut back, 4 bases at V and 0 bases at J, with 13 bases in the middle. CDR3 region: CSANRDISSYEQYF. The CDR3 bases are TGCAGTGCTAACCGGGACATAAGCTCCTACGAGCAGTACTTC.

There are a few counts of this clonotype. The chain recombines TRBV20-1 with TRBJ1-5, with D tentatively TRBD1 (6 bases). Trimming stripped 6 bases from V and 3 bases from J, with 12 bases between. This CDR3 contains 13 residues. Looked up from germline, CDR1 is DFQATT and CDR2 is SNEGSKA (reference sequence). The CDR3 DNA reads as TGCAGTGCCGTAGGACAGATCAATCAGCCCCAGCATTTT. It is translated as CSAVGQINQPQHF.

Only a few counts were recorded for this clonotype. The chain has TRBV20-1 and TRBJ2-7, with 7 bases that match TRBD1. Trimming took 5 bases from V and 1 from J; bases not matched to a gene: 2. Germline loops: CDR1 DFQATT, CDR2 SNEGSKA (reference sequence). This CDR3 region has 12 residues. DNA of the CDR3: TGCAGTGCTGGGACAGTTTCCTACGAGCAGTACTTC. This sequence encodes CSAGTVSYEQYF.

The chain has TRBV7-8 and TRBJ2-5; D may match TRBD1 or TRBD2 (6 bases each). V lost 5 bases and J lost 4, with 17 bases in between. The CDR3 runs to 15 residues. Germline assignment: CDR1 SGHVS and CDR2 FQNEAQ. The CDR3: CASSPRSRGGETQYF. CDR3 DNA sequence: TGTGCCAGCAGCCCTCGAAGCAGGGGAGGAGAGACCCAGTACTTC.

CDR3 coding DNA: TGTGCCAGCAGCTTGTTCGTGGAGACCCAGTACTTC. Translation: CASSLFVETQYF. The chain links TRBV5-5 to TRBJ2-5; D gene ambiguous. The CDR3 has 12 amino acids. The germline V and J ends were trimmed by 1 base and 5 bases, with 6 bases remaining between them. Germline V CDR1 and CDR2: SGHKS, YYEKEE (reference sequence).

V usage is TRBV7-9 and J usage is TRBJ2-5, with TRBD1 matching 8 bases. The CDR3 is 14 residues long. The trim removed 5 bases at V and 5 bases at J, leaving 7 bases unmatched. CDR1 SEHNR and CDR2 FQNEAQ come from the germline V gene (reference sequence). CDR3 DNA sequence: TGTGCCAGCAGCCCCGGACAGGGTGGGGAGACCCAGTACTTC. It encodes CASSPGQGGETQYF.

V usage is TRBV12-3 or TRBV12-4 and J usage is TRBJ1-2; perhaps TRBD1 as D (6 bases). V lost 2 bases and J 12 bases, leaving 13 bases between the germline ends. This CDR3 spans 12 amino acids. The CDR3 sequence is CASSLNRVINTF. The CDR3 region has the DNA TGTGCCAGCAGTTTAAACAGGGTAATAAACACCTTC.

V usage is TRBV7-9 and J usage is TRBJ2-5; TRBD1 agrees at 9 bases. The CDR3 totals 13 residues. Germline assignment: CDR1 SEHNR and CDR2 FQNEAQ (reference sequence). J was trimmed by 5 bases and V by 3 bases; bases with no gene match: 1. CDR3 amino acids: CASSFGTGETQYF. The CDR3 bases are TGTGCCAGCAGCTTTGGGACAGGGGAGACCCAGTACTTC.

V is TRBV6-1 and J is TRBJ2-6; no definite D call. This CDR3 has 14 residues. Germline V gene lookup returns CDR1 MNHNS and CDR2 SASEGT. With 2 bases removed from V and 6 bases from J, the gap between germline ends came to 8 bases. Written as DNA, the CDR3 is TGTGCCAGCAGTGAACTACCCTTGGCCAACGTCCTGACTTTC. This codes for CASSELPLANVLTF.

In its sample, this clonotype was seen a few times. CDR3 in DNA: TGTGCCAGCAGCTTCCGGGAGGGGACTAGCGAGTACTTC. Translating it yields CASSFREGTSEYF. The chain links TRBV12-3 or TRBV12-4 to TRBJ2-4; 10 nucleotides agree with TRBD2. The CDR3 consists of 13 residues. Trimming removed 6 bases from V and 14 bases from J; junction bases left unmatched: 10.

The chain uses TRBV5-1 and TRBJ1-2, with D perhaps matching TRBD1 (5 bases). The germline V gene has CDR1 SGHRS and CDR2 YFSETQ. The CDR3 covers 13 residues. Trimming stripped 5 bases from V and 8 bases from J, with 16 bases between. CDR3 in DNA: TGCGCCAGCAGTCCTTCGAGGGGCTGGGGCTACACCTTC. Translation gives CASSPSRGWGYTF.

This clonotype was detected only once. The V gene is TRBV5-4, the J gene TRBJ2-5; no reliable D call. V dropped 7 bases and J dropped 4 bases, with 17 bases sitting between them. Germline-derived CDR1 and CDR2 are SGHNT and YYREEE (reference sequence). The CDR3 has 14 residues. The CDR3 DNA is TGTGCCAGCGGCCCCGAACCTCTTGGAGAGACCCAGTACTTC. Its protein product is CASGPEPLGETQYF.

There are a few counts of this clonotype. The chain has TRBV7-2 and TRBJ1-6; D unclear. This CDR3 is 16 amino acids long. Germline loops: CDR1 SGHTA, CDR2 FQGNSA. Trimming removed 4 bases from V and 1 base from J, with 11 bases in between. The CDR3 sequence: CASSSGPGSYNSPLHF. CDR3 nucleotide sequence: TGTGCCAGCAGCTCAGGCCCGGGTTCCTATAATTCACCCCTCCACTTT.

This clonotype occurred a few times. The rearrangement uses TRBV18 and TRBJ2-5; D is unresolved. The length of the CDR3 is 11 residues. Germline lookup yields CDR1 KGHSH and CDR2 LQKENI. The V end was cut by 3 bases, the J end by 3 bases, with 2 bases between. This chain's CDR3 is CASSPKETQYF. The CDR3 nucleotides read TGTGCCAGCTCACCCAAAGAGACCCAGTACTTC.

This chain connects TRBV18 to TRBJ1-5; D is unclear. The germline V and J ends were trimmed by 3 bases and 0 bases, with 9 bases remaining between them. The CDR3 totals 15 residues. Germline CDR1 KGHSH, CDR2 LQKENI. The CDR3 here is CASSPDRVSNQPQHF. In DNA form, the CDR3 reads TGTGCCAGCTCACCCGATCGGGTTAGCAATCAGCCCCAGCATTTT.

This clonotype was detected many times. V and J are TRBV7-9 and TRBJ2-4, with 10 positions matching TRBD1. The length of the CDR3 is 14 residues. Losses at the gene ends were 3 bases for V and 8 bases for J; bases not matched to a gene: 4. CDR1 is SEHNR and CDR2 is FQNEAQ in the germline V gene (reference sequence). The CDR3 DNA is TGTGCCAGCAGCTTGGGACAGGGGAGGGACATTCAGTACTTC. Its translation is CASSLGQGRDIQYF.

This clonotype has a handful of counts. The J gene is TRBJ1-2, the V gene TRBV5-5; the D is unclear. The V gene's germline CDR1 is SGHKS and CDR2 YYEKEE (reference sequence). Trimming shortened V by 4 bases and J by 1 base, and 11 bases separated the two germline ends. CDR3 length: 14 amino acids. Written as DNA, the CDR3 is TGTGCCAGCAGCCCCGGCCACTTTAACTATGGCTACACCTTC. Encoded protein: CASSPGHFNYGYTF.

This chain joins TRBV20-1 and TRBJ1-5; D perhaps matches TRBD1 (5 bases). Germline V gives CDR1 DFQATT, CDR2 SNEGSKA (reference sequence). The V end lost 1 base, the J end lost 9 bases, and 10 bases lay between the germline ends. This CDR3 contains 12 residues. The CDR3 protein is CSARGSGGPQHF. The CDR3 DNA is TGCAGTGCTAGAGGGTCTGGGGGGCCCCAGCATTTT.

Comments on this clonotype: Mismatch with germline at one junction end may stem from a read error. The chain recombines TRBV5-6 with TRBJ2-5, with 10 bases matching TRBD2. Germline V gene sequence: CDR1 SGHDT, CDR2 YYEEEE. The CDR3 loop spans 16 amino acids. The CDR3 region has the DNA TGTGCCAGCACCTTGGGAACTAGCGGGGTTCGAGAGACCCAGTACTTC. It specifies CASTLGTSGVRETQYF.

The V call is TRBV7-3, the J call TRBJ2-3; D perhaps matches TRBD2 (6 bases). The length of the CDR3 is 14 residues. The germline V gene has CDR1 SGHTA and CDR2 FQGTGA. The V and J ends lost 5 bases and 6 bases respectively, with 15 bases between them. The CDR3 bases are TGTGCCAGCAGCACGAAAGCGGGCCCGGATACGCAGTATTTT. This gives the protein CASSTKAGPDTQYF.

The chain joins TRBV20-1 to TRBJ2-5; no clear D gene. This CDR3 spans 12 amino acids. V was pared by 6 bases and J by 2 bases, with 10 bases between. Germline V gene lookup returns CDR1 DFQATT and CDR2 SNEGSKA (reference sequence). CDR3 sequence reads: CSASGIQETQYF. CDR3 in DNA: TGCAGTGCGTCGGGCATTCAAGAGACCCAGTACTTC.

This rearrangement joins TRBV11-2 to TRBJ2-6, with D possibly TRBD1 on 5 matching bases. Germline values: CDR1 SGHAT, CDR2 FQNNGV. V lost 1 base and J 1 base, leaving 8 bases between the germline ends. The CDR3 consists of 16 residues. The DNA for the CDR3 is TGTGCCAGCAGCTTAGGAGCAGGGTCTGGGGCCAACGTCCTGACTTTC. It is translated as CASSLGAGSGANVLTF.

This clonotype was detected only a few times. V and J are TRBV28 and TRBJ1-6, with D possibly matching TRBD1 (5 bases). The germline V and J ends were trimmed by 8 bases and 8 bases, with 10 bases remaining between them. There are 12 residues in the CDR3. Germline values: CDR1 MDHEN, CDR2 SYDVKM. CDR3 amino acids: CASGTRDSPLHF. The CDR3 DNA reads TGTGCCAGCGGGACCCGCGATTCACCCCTCCACTTT. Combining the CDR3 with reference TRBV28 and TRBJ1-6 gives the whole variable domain DVKVTQSSRYLVKRTGEKVFLECVQDMDHENMFWYRQDPGLGLRLIYFSYDVKMKEKGDIPEGYSVSREKKERFSLILESASTNQTSMYLCASGTRDSPLHFGNGTRLTVT.